The 3 T cell receptor beta chains below were found in one sample sequenced in a study of cytomegalovirus exposure and HLA in healthy donors. 60 Vbeta and 13 Jbeta primers were used in PCR. TCRdb's copy holds only in-frame clones and misses some; the assay was immunoSEQ multiplex PCR. This sample has 150,000 to 200,000 clones, with over 75% found just once. The source material was PBMCs. These TCRs come from a man in his forties in good health and CMV-seropositive.

The chain links TRBV4-2 to TRBJ1-5; 7 bases align to TRBD1. CDR1 LGHNA and CDR2 YNFKEQ come from the germline V gene. This CDR3 comprises 13 residues. The V and J ends lost 2 bases and 6 bases, in that order; junction bases with no gene match: 1. In DNA form, the CDR3 reads TGTGCCAGCAGCCAATGGACAGGTCAGCCCCAGCATTTT. This encodes CASSQWTGQPQHF.

This rearrangement joins TRBV5-1 to TRBJ1-6; tentative D call: TRBD1 (6 bases). From germline, CDR1 is SGHRS and CDR2 YFSETQ. V was clipped by 9 bases and J by 10 bases, with 17 bases between them. The CDR3 contains 13 residues. CDR3 region: CANIQGIGSPLHF. As DNA, the CDR3 is TGCGCCAACATCCAGGGGATTGGCTCACCCCTCCACTTT.

This chain links TRBV5-1 with TRBJ2-5, with 7 bases matching TRBD1. J was trimmed by 2 bases and V by 1 base; bases with no gene match: 2. From germline, CDR1 is SGHRS and CDR2 YFSETQ. The CDR3 runs 14 residues. CDR3 sequence: CASSLLGQQETQYF. The CDR3 nucleotides are TGCGCCAGCAGCTTGTTGGGACAGCAAGAGACCCAGTACTTC.